This paragraph reports one TCR beta chain. TCRdb's table, derived via immunoSEQ multiplex PCR, lists solely in-frame clones and lacks some. Of about 180,000 clones listed, more than 75% are singletons. Participants spanned ages about 18 to 90 years and resided in about two dozen US areas. Allocation to cohorts depended on clinical history reported by the participants. This sample was included in a study of blood T cell repertoires in COVID-19. On the study more broadly: Acute-phase and convalescent COVID-19 samples originated in the United States, Italy and Spain.

Germline values: CDR1 SGHAT, CDR2 FQNNGV. With 4 bases clipped from V and 6 bases from J, the junction kept 8 bases outside the gene matches. This CDR3 spans 14 amino acids. The TCR sequence derives from a woman aged 30 to 39 who had recovered from COVID-19. The V and J genes are TRBV11-2 and TRBJ2-7, with TRBD2 matching over 8 bases. Sequencing was performed on PBMCs or T cells enriched from blood (not recorded which). CDR3 in amino acids: CASSSRGGLSEQYF. The CDR3 coding sequence is TGTGCCAGCAGCTCTCGGGGGGGTTTGAGCGAGCAGTACTTC.